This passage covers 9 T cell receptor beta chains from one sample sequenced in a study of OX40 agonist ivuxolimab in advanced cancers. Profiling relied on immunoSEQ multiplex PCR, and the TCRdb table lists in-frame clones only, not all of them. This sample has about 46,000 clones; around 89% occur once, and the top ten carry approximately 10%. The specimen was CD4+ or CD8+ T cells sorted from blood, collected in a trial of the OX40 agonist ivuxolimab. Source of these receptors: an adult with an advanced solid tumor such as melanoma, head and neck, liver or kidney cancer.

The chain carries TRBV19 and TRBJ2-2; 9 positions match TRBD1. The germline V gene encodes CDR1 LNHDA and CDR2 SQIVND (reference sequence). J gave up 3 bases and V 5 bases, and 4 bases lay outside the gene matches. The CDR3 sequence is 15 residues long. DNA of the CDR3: TGTGCCAGTAGTCCATGGACAGGGGACACCGGGGAGCTGTTTTTT. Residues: CASSPWTGDTGELFF. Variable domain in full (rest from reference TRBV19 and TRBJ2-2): DGGITQSPKYLFRKEGQNVTLSCEQNLNHDAMYWYRQDPGQGLRLIYYSQIVNDFQKGDIAEGYSVSREKKESFPLTVTSAQKNPTAFYLCASSPWTGDTGELFFGEGSRLTVL.

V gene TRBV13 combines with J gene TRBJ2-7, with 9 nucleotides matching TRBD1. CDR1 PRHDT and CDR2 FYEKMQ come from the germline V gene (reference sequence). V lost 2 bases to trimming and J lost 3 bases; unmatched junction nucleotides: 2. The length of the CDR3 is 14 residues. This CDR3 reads CASSLWGQGYEQYF. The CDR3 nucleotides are TGTGCCAGCAGCTTATGGGGACAGGGCTACGAGCAGTACTTC.

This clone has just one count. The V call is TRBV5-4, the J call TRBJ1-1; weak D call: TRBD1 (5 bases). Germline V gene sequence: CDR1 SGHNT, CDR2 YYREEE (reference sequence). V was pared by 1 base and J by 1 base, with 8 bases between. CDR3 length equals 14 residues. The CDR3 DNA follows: TGTGCCAGCAGCTTGTTAGGGGAGAACACTGAAGCTTTCTTT. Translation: CASSLLGENTEAFF.

CDR3: CATSRDQARGPLVPHNEQFF. CDR3 DNA: TGTGCCACCAGCAGAGATCAAGCCAGGGGTCCCCTCGTACCGCACAATGAGCAGTTCTTC. The genes are TRBV15 and TRBJ2-1; D may be TRBD1 (6 bases). Per the germline V gene, CDR1 is LNHNV and CDR2 is YYDKDF (reference sequence). Trimming pared 0 bases from V and 5 bases from J, leaving 26 bases between. CDR3 size: 20 residues.

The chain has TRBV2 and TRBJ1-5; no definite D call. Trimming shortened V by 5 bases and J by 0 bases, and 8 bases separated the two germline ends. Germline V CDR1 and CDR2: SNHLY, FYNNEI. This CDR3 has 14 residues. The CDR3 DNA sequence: TGTGCCAGCAGTTCGGGCCATAGCAATCAGCCCCAGCATTTT. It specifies CASSSGHSNQPQHF.

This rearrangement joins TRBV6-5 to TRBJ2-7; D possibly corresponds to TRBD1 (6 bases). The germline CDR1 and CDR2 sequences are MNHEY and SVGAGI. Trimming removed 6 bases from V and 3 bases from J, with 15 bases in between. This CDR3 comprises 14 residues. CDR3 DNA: TGTGCCAGCAGCACTACAGGGTCAGGCTACGAGCAGTACTTC. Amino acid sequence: CASSTTGSGYEQYF.

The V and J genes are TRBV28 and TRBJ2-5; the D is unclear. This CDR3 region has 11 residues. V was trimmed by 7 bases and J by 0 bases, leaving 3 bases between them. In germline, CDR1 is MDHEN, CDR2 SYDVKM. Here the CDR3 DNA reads TGTGCCAGCACTAACCAAGAGACCCAGTACTTC. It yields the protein CASTNQETQYF.

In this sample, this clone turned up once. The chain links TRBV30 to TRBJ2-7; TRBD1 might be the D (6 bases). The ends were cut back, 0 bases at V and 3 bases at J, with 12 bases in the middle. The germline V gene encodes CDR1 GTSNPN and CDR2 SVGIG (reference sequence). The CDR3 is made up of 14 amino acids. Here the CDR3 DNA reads TGTGCCTGGAGTGTAGTGGTGGACAGCTACGAGCAGTACTTC. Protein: CAWSVVVDSYEQYF. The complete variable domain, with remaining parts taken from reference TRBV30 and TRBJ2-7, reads SQTIHQWPATLVQPVGSPLSLECTVEGTSNPNLYWYRQAAGRGLQLLFYSVGIGQISSEVPQNLSASRPQDRQFILSSKKLLLSDSGFYLCAWSVVVDSYEQYFGPGTRLTVT.

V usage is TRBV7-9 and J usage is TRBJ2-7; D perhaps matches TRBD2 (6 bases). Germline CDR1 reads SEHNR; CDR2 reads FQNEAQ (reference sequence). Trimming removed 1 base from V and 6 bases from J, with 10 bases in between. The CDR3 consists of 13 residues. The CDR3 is CASSLVGSLEQYF. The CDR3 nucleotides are TGTGCCAGCAGCTTAGTCGGGAGCCTCGAGCAGTACTTC.